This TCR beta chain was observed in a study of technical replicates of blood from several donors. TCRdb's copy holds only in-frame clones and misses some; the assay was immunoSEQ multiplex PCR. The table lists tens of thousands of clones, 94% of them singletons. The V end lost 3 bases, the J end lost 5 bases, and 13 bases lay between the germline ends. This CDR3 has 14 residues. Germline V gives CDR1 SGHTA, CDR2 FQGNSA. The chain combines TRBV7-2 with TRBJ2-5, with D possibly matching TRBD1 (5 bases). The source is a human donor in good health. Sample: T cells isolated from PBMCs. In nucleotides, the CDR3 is TGTGCCAGCAGCTTTAATAAAGGGGCCGAGACCCAGTACTTC. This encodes CASSFNKGAETQYF.